These 24 T cell receptor beta chains were sequenced from one sample in a study of cytomegalovirus exposure and HLA in healthy donors. The PCR contained 60 Vbeta and 13 Jbeta primers. The protocol was immunoSEQ multiplex PCR, while the TCRdb copy is restricted to in-frame clones and leaves out a portion. This table holds 150,000 to 200,000 clones, 68% found once. Specimen: PBMCs. The receptors were sampled from a man in his forties or fifties in good health and CMV-seronegative.

This clone was detected a few times. The chain recombines TRBV7-9 with TRBJ2-7, with 11 nucleotides matching TRBD2. V was clipped by 6 bases and J by 0 bases; unmatched bases: 4. The CDR3 is 15 residues long. CDR1 and CDR2 from the germline V gene are SEHNR and FQNEAQ (reference sequence). The CDR3 DNA is TGTGCCAGCAGTTTTAGCGGGGGGGCCTCCTACGAGCAGTACTTC. This translates into CASSFSGGASYEQYF.

The rearrangement links TRBV27 to TRBJ1-2; a possible D gene is TRBD1 (5 bases). Germline V gene lookup returns CDR1 MNHEY and CDR2 SMNVEV (reference sequence). V lost 3 bases to trimming and J lost 6 bases, with 17 bases between them. The CDR3 is 15 residues long. CDR3 residues: CASSFLGGATNGYTF. CDR3 bases: TGTGCCAGCAGTTTTTTGGGAGGGGCTACTAATGGCTACACCTTC.

This sequence joins TRBV6-6 and TRBJ2-7; D perhaps matches TRBD1 (5 bases). Germline V gene sequence: CDR1 MNHNY, CDR2 SVGAGI (reference sequence). Between the trimmed V and J ends, which lost 0 bases and 4 bases, there was a span of 10 bases. The CDR3 loop spans 14 amino acids. CDR3 sequence reads: CASSYSQRGYEQYF. CDR3 coding DNA: TGTGCCAGCAGTTACTCGCAAAGGGGTTACGAGCAGTACTTC.

Comments on this clone: Other DNA variants within this sample encode the same CDR3. The rearrangement joins TRBV5-6 to TRBJ1-4; a possible D gene is TRBD1 (5 bases). Germline V gene sequence: CDR1 SGHDT, CDR2 YYEEEE. The V end was cut by 2 bases, the J end by 2 bases, with 13 bases between. The CDR3 runs to 16 residues. CDR3 DNA sequence: TGTGCCAGCAGCTTTGGGAGGGGTGCCACTAATGAAAAACTGTTTTTT. It yields the protein CASSFGRGATNEKLFF.

The rearrangement links TRBV6-1 to TRBJ2-1; D unresolved. This CDR3 is built from 14 residues. Germline CDR1 and CDR2: MNHNS and SASEGT. Deletions cut 2 bases from V and 4 bases from J, with 9 bases between. In DNA form, the CDR3 reads TGTGCCAGCAGTGAATTTAGTTCATACAATGAGCAGTTCTTC. Translation gives CASSEFSSYNEQFF.

The V gene is TRBV28, the J gene TRBJ1-2; TRBD1 aligns across 9 bases. The V gene's germline CDR1 is MDHEN and CDR2 SYDVKM. Trimming removed 6 bases from V and 5 bases from J; junction bases left unmatched: 4. CDR3 size: 13 residues. For the CDR3, the DNA is TGTGCCAGCAGCTCCGGACAGGGGTATGGCTACACCTTC. It is translated as CASSSGQGYGYTF.

The CDR3 sequence: CASSQDGQGVYYGYTF. In DNA, the CDR3 is TGCGCCAGCAGCCAAGATGGCCAGGGTGTGTACTATGGCTACACCTTC. The chain uses TRBV4-1 and TRBJ1-2; a possible D gene is TRBD1 (5 bases). This CDR3 has 16 residues. V was clipped by 0 bases and J by 3 bases, with 14 bases between them. From germline, CDR1 is MGHRA and CDR2 YSYEKL.

The CDR3 coding sequence is TGTGCCAGCAGGGGGGGGCACGGGGAGCTGTTTTTT. It specifies CASRGGHGELFF. The chain has TRBV6-5 and TRBJ2-2, with a weak D call TRBD2 (7 bases). Germline V gene lookup returns CDR1 MNHEY and CDR2 SVGAGI. V lost 6 bases to trimming and J lost 7 bases, with 9 bases between them. The CDR3 consists of 12 residues.

This chain connects TRBV5-1 to TRBJ1-2; 8 nucleotides match TRBD1. V trimming: 4 bases; J trimming: 6 bases; junction bases outside the gene matches: 2. This CDR3 is built from 12 residues. CDR1 and CDR2 from the germline V gene are SGHRS and YFSETQ. The CDR3 DNA sequence: TGCGCCAGCAGCGAGACAGGGGATGGCTACACCTTC. As protein: CASSETGDGYTF.

The V gene is TRBV4-3, the J gene TRBJ2-3; D is unresolved. Between the trimmed V and J ends, which lost 0 bases and 1 base, there was a span of 17 bases. The CDR3 runs to 18 residues. The germline V gene encodes CDR1 LGHNA and CDR2 YSLEER. The CDR3 protein is CASSQDVYTSRGTDTQYF. CDR3 DNA: TGCGCCAGCAGCCAAGACGTTTATACTTCCCGGGGCACAGATACGCAGTATTTT.

The genes are TRBV6-5 and TRBJ2-5, with TRBD1 as a possible D gene (5 bases). CDR3 length: 14 residues. The germline V gene encodes CDR1 MNHEY and CDR2 SVGAGI. With 2 bases removed from V and 4 bases from J, the gap between germline ends came to 11 bases. The CDR3 DNA is TGTGCCAGCAGTTACCAGGGAATGGGAGAGACCCAGTACTTC. Its translation: CASSYQGMGETQYF.

This chain joins TRBV14 and TRBJ2-4, with D maybe TRBD1 (6 bases). CDR3 size: 15 residues. Germline V CDR1 and CDR2: SGHDN, FVKESK. The V and J ends lost 0 bases and 6 bases respectively, with 12 bases between them. The CDR3 region is CASSQDWAGVNIQYF. The CDR3 DNA is TGTGCCAGCAGCCAAGACTGGGCAGGGGTAAACATTCAGTACTTC.

V gene TRBV14 combines with J gene TRBJ2-2; 8 bases line up with TRBD2. The CDR3 extends over 17 amino acids. The germline V gene has CDR1 SGHDN and CDR2 FVKESK. The trim removed 0 bases at V and 5 bases at J, leaving 8 bases unmatched. CDR3 coding DNA: TGTGCCAGCAGCCAAGACGCGGGGACTAGTAGGACCGGGGAGCTGTTTTTT. Its protein is CASSQDAGTSRTGELFF.

A few counts support this clone. The V gene is TRBV11-2, the J gene TRBJ1-5; D is unresolved. The CDR3 runs 13 residues. Germline CDR1 and CDR2: SGHAT and FQNNGV. V lost 1 base and J 6 bases, leaving 7 bases between the germline ends. CDR3 in DNA: TGTGCCAGCAGCTTAGTTCCAGGTCAGCCCCAGCATTTT. The encoded protein is CASSLVPGQPQHF.

The V and J genes are TRBV7-9 and TRBJ2-2; D remains unclear. V was shortened by 5 bases and J by 6 bases, with 10 bases between the two germline ends. Germline CDR1 reads SEHNR; CDR2 reads FQNEAQ (reference sequence). CDR3 size: 13 residues. CDR3 amino acids: CASSPREAGELFF. The CDR3 DNA follows: TGTGCCAGCAGCCCTAGAGAGGCCGGGGAGCTGTTTTTT.

V is TRBV5-1 and J is TRBJ1-2; no clear D. Germline loops: CDR1 SGHRS, CDR2 YFSETQ. V gave up 0 bases and J gave up 6 bases, with 15 bases separating them. This CDR3 is 15 amino acids long. The CDR3: CASSLVVGDPHGYTF. CDR3 coding DNA: TGCGCCAGCAGCTTGGTGGTGGGAGACCCCCATGGCTACACCTTC. The full variable domain, in which reference TRBV5-1 and TRBJ1-2 provide the parts outside the CDR3, is KAGVTQTPRYLIKTRGQQVTLSCSPISGHRSVSWYQQTPGQGLQFLFEYFSETQRNKGNFPGRFSGRQFSNSRSEMNVSTLELGDSALYLCASSLVVGDPHGYTFGSGTRLTVV.

V gene TRBV7-9 combines with J gene TRBJ2-2; 8 positions match TRBD1. CDR1 and CDR2 from the germline V gene are SEHNR and FQNEAQ (reference sequence). This CDR3 contains 15 residues. V was pared by 5 bases and J by 4 bases, with 6 bases of the junction left unmatched. CDR3 sequence reads: CASSRVTGVTGELFF. CDR3 DNA: TGTGCCAGCAGCCGAGTGACAGGGGTCACCGGGGAGCTGTTTTTT.

The rearrangement links TRBV21-1 to TRBJ1-2. TRBV21-1 is shown as a pseudogene. This CDR3 comprises 15 residues. CDR3 coding DNA: TGTGCCAGCAGCAAAGTTCGCGGCGGGAACTATGGCTACACCTTC. This gives the protein CASSKVRGGNYGYTF.

This clone was recorded a few times. CDR3 in DNA: TGTGCCAGCAGCTTAGATTCCGGGGAGCTGTTTTTT. This codes for CASSLDSGELFF. V gene TRBV2 combines with J gene TRBJ2-2; unclear D gene. This CDR3 is built from 12 residues. Looked up from germline, CDR1 is SNHLY and CDR2 is FYNNEI. Trimming took 6 bases from V and 6 from J, leaving 8 bases between them.

The rearrangement uses TRBV19 and TRBJ2-5, with 11 bases aligning to TRBD2. Germline-derived CDR1 and CDR2 are LNHDA and SQIVND (reference sequence). J was trimmed by 5 bases and V by 5 bases; bases with no gene match: 13. This CDR3 region has 17 residues. The CDR3 region has the DNA TGTGCCAGTAGTGAAGGTAGCGGGGGGGCCGCGCGGGAGACCCAGTACTTC. This codes for CASSEGSGGAARETQYF.

This clone was counted a single time. The chain carries TRBV19 and TRBJ2-3; D possibly corresponds to TRBD1 (5 bases). Germline V CDR1 and CDR2: LNHDA, SQIVND (reference sequence). Deletions cut 6 bases from V and 2 bases from J, with 18 bases between. The CDR3 has 16 amino acids. The CDR3 DNA reads as TGTGCCAGTAGCCCCGCTCGACAGAGTATCACAGATACGCAGTATTTT. Translation: CASSPARQSITDTQYF. Supplemented by reference TRBV19 and TRBJ2-3, the full variable domain reads DGGITQSPKYLFRKEGQNVTLSCEQNLNHDAMYWYRQDPGQGLRLIYYSQIVNDFQKGDIAEGYSVSREKKESFPLTVTSAQKNPTAFYLCASSPARQSITDTQYFGPGTRLTVL.

V is TRBV2 and J is TRBJ2-7; D not resolved. The CDR3 has 14 residues. The V end lost 5 bases, the J end lost 0 bases, and 11 bases lay between the germline ends. Germline V gene lookup returns CDR1 SNHLY and CDR2 FYNNEI. CDR3 nucleotide sequence: TGTGCCAGCAGTTTCCGCCCCAGCTCCTACGAGCAGTACTTC. The encoded protein is CASSFRPSSYEQYF.

There are a few counts of this clone. The gene calls are TRBV28 and TRBJ1-4; 10 positions match TRBD1. Germline CDR1 MDHEN, CDR2 SYDVKM. The CDR3 has 14 residues. Trimming removed 6 bases from V and 8 bases from J; junction bases left unmatched: 6. In DNA form, the CDR3 reads TGTGCCAGCAGCCGGACAGGGGGTAGGGAAAAACTGTTTTTT. This gives the protein CASSRTGGREKLFF.

The chain combines TRBV7-2 with TRBJ2-2; perhaps TRBD1 as D (5 bases). Looked up from germline, CDR1 is SGHTA and CDR2 is FQGNSA. The CDR3 is 16 residues long. The V end was cut by 0 bases, the J end by 0 bases, with 8 bases between. The CDR3 DNA reads as TGTGCCAGCAGCTTAGCTGGCAGGGCGAACACCGGGGAGCTGTTTTTT. Its translation: CASSLAGRANTGELFF.